The clone carrying this TCR beta chain was found a few times. Its target is not known. The entry originates in a study of cytomegalovirus exposure and HLA in healthy donors. Broader study findings: Most CMV-associated TCR beta chains were later found to appear HLA-restricted. Previous analysis showed most TCR beta V segments were productive about 87% or about 30% of the time.

PCR used 60 Vbeta primers and 13 Jbeta primers. In the source study's methods: Counted up in a later analysis, unique TCR beta chains came to approximately 77 million, with around 12 million shared. The protocol was immunoSEQ multiplex PCR, while the TCRdb copy is restricted to in-frame clones and leaves out a portion. V and J calls and clone size are given by that table; D and trimming were obtained from the DNA. The sample records 110,000 or so clones, 70% to 80% being singletons. V was clipped by 4 bases and J by 4 bases, with 3 bases between them. CDR1 is SGHRS, CDR2 YFSETQ, per germline. The CDR3 totals 11 residues.

The chain recombines TRBV5-1 with TRBJ1-3; D is ambiguous. The source material was PBMCs. The source is a man aged 50-59 years in good health and CMV-seropositive. CDR3 amino acids: CASSSGNTIYF. CDR3 sequence (DNA): TGCGCCAGCAGCAGCGGAAACACCATATATTTT.